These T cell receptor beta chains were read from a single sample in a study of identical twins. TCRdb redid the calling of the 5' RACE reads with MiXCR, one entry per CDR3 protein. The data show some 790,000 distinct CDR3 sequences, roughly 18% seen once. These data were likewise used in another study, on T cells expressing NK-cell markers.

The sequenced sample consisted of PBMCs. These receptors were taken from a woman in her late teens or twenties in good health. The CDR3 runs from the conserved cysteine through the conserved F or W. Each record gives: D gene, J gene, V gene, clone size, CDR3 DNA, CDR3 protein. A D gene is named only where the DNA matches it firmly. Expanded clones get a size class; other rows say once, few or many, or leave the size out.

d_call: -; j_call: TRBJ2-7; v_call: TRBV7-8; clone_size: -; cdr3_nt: TGTGCCAGCAGCCAAACCCCCGTCCACGAGCAGTACTTC; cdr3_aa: CASSQTPVHEQYF
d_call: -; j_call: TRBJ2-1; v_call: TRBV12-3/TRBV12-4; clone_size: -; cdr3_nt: TGTGCCAGCAGTATCAATTGGGGGACATGGGGTGAGCAGTTCTTC; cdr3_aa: CASSINWGTWGEQFF
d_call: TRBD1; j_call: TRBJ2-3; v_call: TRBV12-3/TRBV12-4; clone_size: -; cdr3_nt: TGTGCCAGCAGTTCCCGGGACAGGGGGCCAGATACGCAGTATTTT; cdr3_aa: CASSSRDRGPDTQYF
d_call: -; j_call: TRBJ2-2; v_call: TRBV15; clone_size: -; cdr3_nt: TGTGCCACCAGCAGAGAATACACCGGGGAGCTGTTTTTT; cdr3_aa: CATSREYTGELFF
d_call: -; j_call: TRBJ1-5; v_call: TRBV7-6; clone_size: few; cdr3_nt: TGTGCCAGCAGCCAGACAGAGAATCAGCCCCAGCATTTT; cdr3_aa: CASSQTENQPQHF
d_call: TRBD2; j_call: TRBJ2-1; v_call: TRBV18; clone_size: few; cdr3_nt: TGTGCCAGCTCACCGTGGGTAGCGGGAGCGGATAATGAGCAGTTCTTC; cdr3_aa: CASSPWVAGADNEQFF
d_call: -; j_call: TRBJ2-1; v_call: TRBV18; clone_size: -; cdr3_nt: TGTGCCAGCTCACCCCCAGGTCGCGGAGAGCAGTTCTTC; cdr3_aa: CASSPPGRGEQFF
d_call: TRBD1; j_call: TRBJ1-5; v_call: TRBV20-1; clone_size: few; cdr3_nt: TGCAGTGCTAGAGTTCCTCGGGGACAGGGTAGACCTCCCCTCAATCAGCCCCAGCATTTT; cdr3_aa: CSARVPRGQGRPPLNQPQHF
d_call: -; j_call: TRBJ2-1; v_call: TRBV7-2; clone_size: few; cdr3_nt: TGTGCCAGCAGCTCCTCTAGCAGGGAGCAGTTCTTC; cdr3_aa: CASSSSSREQFF
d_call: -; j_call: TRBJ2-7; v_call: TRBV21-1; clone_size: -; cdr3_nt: TGTGCCAGCAGCAAATCTGGTAGCGGGGAAACCGCCTACGAGCAGTACTTC; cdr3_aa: CASSKSGSGETAYEQYF
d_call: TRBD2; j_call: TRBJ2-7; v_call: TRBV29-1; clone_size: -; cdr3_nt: TGCAGCGTTAATTGGCTAGCGGGAGGAACCGAGCAGTACTTC; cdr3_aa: CSVNWLAGGTEQYF
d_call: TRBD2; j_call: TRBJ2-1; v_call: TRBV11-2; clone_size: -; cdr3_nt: TGTGCCAGCAGCTTATGGAGTAGCGGGAGAGAAGAGCAGTTCTTC; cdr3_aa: CASSLWSSGREEQFF
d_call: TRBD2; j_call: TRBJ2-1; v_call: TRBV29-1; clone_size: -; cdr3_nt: TGCAGCGCTGGAGCGGGGGCTAACTCCTACAATGAGCAGTTCTTC; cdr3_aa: CSAGAGANSYNEQFF
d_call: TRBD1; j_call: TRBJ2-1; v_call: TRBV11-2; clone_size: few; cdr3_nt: TGTGCCAGCAGCTACGGACAGGGTGAATCCTTAAATGAGCAGTTCTTC; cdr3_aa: CASSYGQGESLNEQFF
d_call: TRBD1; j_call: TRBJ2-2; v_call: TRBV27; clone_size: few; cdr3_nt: TGTGCCAGCAGTCCCTGGCGGGACAGGTTGGCCGGGGAGCTGTTTTTT; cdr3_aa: CASSPWRDRLAGELFF
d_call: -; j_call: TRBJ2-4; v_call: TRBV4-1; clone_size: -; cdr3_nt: TGCGCCAGCAAACTTATAGCCAAAAACATTCAGTACTTC; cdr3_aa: CASKLIAKNIQYF
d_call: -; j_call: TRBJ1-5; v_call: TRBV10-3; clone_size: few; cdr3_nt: TGTGCCACCTCGGACGGGAGCAATCAGCCCCAGCATTTT; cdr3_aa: CATSDGSNQPQHF
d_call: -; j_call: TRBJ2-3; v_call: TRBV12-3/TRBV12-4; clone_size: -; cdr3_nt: TGTGCCAGCAGTTCTTATCGGAGAGATACGCAGTATTTT; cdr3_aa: CASSSYRRDTQYF
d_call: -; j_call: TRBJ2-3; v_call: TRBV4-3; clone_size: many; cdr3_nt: TGCGCCAGCAGCCAATTAGGGCGGAACACAGATACGCAGTATTTT; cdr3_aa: CASSQLGRNTDTQYF
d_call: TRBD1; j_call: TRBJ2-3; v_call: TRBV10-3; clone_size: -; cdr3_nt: TGTGCCATCAGGCCCGGGACAGGAAAACCAGATACGCAGTATTTT; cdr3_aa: CAIRPGTGKPDTQYF
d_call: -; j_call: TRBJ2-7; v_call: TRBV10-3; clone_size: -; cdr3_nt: TGTGCCATCAGTGAGAGTGAACTAGCTGGCTACGAGCAGTACTTC; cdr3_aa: CAISESELAGYEQYF
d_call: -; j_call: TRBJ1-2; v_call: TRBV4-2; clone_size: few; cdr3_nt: TGTGCCAGCAGCCCCGAAGGGCGGACCTATGGCTACACCTTC; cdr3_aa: CASSPEGRTYGYTF
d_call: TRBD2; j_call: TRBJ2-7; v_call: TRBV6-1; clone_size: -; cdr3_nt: TGTGCCAGCAGTGAAGTTCGTAGCGGGAGCTACGAGCAGTACTTC; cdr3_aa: CASSEVRSGSYEQYF
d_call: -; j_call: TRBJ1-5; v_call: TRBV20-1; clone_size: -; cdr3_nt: TGCAGTGCTAGGGTAGGGGGTGGCAATCAGCCCCAGCATTTT; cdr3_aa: CSARVGGGNQPQHF
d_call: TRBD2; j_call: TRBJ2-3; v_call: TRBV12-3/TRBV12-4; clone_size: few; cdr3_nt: TGTGCCAGCAGTCCCCCCCGACTAGCGGGTGGGCAGTATTTT; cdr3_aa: CASSPPRLAGGQYF
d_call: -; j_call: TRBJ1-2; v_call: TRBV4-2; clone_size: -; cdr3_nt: TGTGCCAGCAGCCAAGGGTCCAGCTATGGCTACACCTTC; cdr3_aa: CASSQGSSYGYTF
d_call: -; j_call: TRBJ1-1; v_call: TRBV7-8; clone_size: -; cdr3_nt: TGTGCCAGCAGCAGCTTATACGGCAATCCGAACACTGAAGCTTTCTTT; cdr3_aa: CASSSLYGNPNTEAFF
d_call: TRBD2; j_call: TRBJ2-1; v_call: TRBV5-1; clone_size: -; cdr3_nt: TGCGCCAGCAGCTTGAGCGGGAGTATCGGTGAGCAGTTCTTC; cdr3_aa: CASSLSGSIGEQFF
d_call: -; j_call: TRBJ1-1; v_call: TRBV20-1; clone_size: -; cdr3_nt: TGCAGTGAGTTAAGGCATATGAACACTGAAGCTTTCTTT; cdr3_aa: CSELRHMNTEAFF
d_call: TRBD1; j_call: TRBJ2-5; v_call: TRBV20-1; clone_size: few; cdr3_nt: TGCAGTGCCCTCGCCAGGACAGGGGTCCAAGAGACCCAGTACTTC; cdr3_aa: CSALARTGVQETQYF
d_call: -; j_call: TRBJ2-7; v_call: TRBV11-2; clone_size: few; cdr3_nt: TGTGCCAGCAGCCTGGGGCGCGGGACCTATTACGAGCAGTACTTC; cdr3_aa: CASSLGRGTYYEQYF
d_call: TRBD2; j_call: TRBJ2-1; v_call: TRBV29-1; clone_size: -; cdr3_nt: TGCAGCGTTGGGGGCAGGGCTAGCGGGAGCGTCTATGAGCAGTTCTTC; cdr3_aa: CSVGGRASGSVYEQFF
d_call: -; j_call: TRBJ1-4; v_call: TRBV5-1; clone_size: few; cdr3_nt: TGCGCCAGCAGCGATCCGCCGGCCACGGCAACTAATGAAAAACTGTTTTTT; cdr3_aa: CASSDPPATATNEKLFF
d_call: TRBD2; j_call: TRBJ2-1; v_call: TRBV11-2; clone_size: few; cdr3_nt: TGTGCCAGCAGCTTAGGCCGATTAGCGGGAGCGGCCAATGAGCAGTTCTTC; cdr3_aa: CASSLGRLAGAANEQFF
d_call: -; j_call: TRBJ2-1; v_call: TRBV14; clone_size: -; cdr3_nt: TGTGCCAGCAGCCAAGTGCGGGACTTTTGGTTCTTC; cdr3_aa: CASSQVRDFWFF
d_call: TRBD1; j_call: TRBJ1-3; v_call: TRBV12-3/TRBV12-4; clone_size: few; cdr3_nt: TGTGCCAGCAGTCGGACAGGTCGGAACACCATATATTTT; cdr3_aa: CASSRTGRNTIYF
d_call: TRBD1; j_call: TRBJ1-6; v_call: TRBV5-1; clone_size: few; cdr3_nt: TGCGCCAGCAGCGTCCGCCCGGACAGGTCAAATTCACCCCTCCACTTT; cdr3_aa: CASSVRPDRSNSPLHF
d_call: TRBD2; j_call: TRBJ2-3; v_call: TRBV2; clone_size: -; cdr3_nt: TGTGCCAGCAGCGGATCGGCTAGCGGGGGACTAGATACGCAGTATTTT; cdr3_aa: CASSGSASGGLDTQYF
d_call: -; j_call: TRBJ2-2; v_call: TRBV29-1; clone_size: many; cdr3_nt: TGCAGCGGGGGGACCCGAAACACCGGGGAGCTGTTTTTT; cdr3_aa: CSGGTRNTGELFF
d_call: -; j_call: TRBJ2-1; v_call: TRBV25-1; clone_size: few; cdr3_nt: TGTGCCAGCAGTGAACCTGGCACCCACAATGAGCAGTTCTTC; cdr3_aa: CASSEPGTHNEQFF
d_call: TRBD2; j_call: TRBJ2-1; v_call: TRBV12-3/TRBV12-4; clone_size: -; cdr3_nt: TGTGCCAGCAGTATAGGGGGACTAGCGGGGTACAATGAGCAGTTCTTC; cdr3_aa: CASSIGGLAGYNEQFF
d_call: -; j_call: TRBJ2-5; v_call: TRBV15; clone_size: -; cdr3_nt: TGTGCCACCAGCAGAGTCGGAGGCGTGCAAGAGACCCAGTACTTC; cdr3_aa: CATSRVGGVQETQYF
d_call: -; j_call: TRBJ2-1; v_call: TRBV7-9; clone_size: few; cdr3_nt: TGTGCCAGCAGCTTAGGGCAGGGGGACTATGAGCAGTTCTTC; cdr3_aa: CASSLGQGDYEQFF
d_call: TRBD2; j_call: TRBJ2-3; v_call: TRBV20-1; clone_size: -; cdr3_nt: TGCAGTGCTTGGGGGTCGGCGGGAGGAGGCACAGATACGCAGTATTTT; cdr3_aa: CSAWGSAGGGTDTQYF
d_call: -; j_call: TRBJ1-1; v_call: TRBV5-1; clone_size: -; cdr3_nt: TGCGCCAGCAGCTTGGATGCAGGGAACACTGAAGCTTTCTTT; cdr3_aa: CASSLDAGNTEAFF
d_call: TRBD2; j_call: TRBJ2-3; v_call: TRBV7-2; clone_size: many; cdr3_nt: TGTGCCAGCAGCTTATTAGCGGGAGCCCGAACAGATACGCAGTATTTT; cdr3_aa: CASSLLAGARTDTQYF
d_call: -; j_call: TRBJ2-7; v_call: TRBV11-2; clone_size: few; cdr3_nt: TGTGCCAGCAGCGCCGGGTCAAGGATCTACGAGCAGTACTTC; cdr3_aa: CASSAGSRIYEQYF
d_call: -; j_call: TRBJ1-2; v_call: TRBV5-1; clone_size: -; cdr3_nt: TGCGCCAGCGCGCTTCAGACTGATAGAGGGTATGGCTACACCTTC; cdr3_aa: CASALQTDRGYGYTF
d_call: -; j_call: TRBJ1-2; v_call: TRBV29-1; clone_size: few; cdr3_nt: TGCAGCGTTGATCAGGGCTCCTCCGGCTACACCTTC; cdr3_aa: CSVDQGSSGYTF
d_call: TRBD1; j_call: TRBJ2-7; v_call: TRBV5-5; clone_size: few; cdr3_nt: TGTGCCAGCAGCGCCGGACAGGCTAGCTCCTACGAGCAGTACTTC; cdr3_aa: CASSAGQASSYEQYF
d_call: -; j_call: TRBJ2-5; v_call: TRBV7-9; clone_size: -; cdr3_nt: TGTGCCAGCAGCTTCATTCCCCCCCAAGCGGTCGAAGAGACCCAGTACTTC; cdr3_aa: CASSFIPPQAVEETQYF
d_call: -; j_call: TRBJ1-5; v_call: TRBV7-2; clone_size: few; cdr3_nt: TGTGCCAGCAGCCCCCCCAGCAGGGGCAATCAGCCCCAGCATTTT; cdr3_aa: CASSPPSRGNQPQHF